Reported below is one TCR beta chain. Antigen: not known. This CDR3 has 15 amino acids. Germline V gene lookup returns CDR1 SGHTA and CDR2 FQGTGA. Germline trimming cut 5 bases from V and 1 base from J; bases unmatched to any gene: 5. Produced via immunoSEQ multiplex PCR; TCRdb's table is partial and in-frame only. This sample has around 70,000 clones, with about 93% found just once. This sample stems from a study of cytomegalovirus exposure and HLA in healthy donors. Whole-study results and caveats: According to a later analysis, TCR clusters from the first cohort tended to co-occur in the 100 to 150 validation repertoires.

The clonotype was recovered from a man aged 18 to 29 in good health and CMV-seropositive. V usage is TRBV7-3 and J usage is TRBJ2-3; 8 bases are a match to TRBD2. What was sequenced was PBMCs. The CDR3 nucleotides are TGTGCCAGCAGCCCCTATAGCGGGGGCACAGATACGCAGTATTTT. This gives the protein CASSPYSGGTDTQYF.